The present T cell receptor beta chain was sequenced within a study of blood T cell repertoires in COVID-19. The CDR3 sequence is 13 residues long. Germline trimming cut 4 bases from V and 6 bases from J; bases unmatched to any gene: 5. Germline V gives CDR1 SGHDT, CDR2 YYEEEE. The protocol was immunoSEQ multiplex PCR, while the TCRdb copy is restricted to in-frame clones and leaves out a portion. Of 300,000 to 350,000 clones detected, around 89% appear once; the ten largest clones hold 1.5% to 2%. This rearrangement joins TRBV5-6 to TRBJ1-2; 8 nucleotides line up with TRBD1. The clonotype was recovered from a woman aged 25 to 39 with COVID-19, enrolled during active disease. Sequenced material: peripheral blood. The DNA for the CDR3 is TGTGCCAGCAGCGACACGGGACAGGATGGCTACACCTTC. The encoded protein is CASSDTGQDGYTF.